The 20 T cell receptor beta chains given below trace back to one sample, sequenced in a study of CD8+CD57+ T cells in acquired aplastic anemia. TCR beta VDJ and CDR3 were profiled, and genomic DNA was the template. Via MiXCR, TCRdb re-called the reads, giving one row per CDR3 protein. This table holds 150,000 to 200,000 distinct CDR3 sequences, 55% to 70% found once. Sequenced sample: sorted CD4+, CD8+, or CD8+CD57+ T cells (not recorded which) from PBMCs. These TCRs come from a human donor with severe aplastic anemia or a healthy control (not recorded which).

This clonotype was seen repeatedly, ten times or more. As DNA, the CDR3 is TGTGCCAGCAGCTTTTCTGTTGCAACTAATGAAAAACTGTTTTTT. Translation gives CASSFSVATNEKLFF. The gene calls are TRBV7-6 and TRBJ1-4; the D is unclear. V lost 3 bases and J 0 bases, leaving 8 bases between the germline ends. This CDR3 has 15 residues. Germline V gene data show CDR1 as SGHVS and CDR2 as FNYEAQ. The full variable domain, its missing parts supplied by reference TRBV7-6 and TRBJ1-4, is GAGVSQSPRYKVTKRGQDVALRCDPISGHVSLYWYRQALGQGPEFLTYFNYEAQQDKSGLPNDRFSAERPEGSISTLTIQRTEQRDSAMYRCASSFSVATNEKLFFGSGTQLSVL.

This clonotype was observed a few times. CDR3 nucleotide sequence: TGCAGCGTTGGGGTAAGCTCCTACGAGCAGTACTTC. Translation: CSVGVSSYEQYF. The chain joins TRBV29-1 to TRBJ2-7, with unresolved D. With 4 bases removed from V and 0 bases from J, the gap between germline ends came to 7 bases. The germline V gene encodes CDR1 SQVTM and CDR2 ANQGSEA. CDR3 length equals 12 residues.

This clonotype has more than one count but fewer than ten. The chain has TRBV2 and TRBJ1-1; D unresolved. The V end lost 5 bases, the J end lost 4 bases, and 8 bases lay between the germline ends. Per the germline V gene, CDR1 is SNHLY and CDR2 is FYNNEI. CDR3 size: 12 residues. The CDR3 DNA sequence: TGTGCCAGCAGTAGGTTGGGCACTGAAGCTTTCTTT. The encoded protein is CASSRLGTEAFF.

This clonotype showed up many times. The chain recombines TRBV29-1 with TRBJ1-3; D is undetermined. Trimming cost V 4 bases and J 10 bases, with 14 bases left between them. This CDR3 has 12 residues. From germline, CDR1 is SQVTM and CDR2 ANQGSEA. This CDR3 reads CSVVGPAGTIYF. The CDR3 region has the DNA TGCAGCGTTGTTGGCCCGGCCGGTACCATATATTTT.

CDR3 sequence (DNA): TGCAGTGCTAGAGATGCGGGACAGGGGTCTTACGAGCAGTACTTC. Amino acids: CSARDAGQGSYEQYF. This chain uses TRBV20-1 with TRBJ2-7; 10 bases line up with TRBD1. The CDR3 is 15 residues long. Germline V gene data show CDR1 as DFQATT and CDR2 as SNEGSKA (reference sequence). Germline trimming cut 0 bases from V and 4 bases from J; bases unmatched to any gene: 6.

This CDR3 reads CSADTSNSYEQYF. The CDR3, as DNA: TGCAGTGCGGATACTAGCAATTCCTACGAGCAGTACTTC. The chain uses TRBV20-1 and TRBJ2-5; possibly TRBD2 for D (6 bases). The J call may be in error: the DNA end matches TRBJ2-7 better. Germline lookup yields CDR1 DFQATT and CDR2 SNEGSKA (reference sequence). The CDR3 loop spans 13 amino acids.

The chain combines TRBV20-1 with TRBJ2-7, with 11 bases matching TRBD2. The V and J ends lost 8 bases and 6 bases, in that order; junction bases with no gene match: 12. Per the germline V gene, CDR1 is DFQATT and CDR2 is SNEGSKA (reference sequence). The CDR3 spans 14 residues. CDR3 nucleotide sequence: TGCAGTTTCCTTTCACTAGCGGGGGCCAGCGAGCAGTACTTC. This gives the protein CSFLSLAGASEQYF.

This rearrangement joins TRBV24-1 to TRBJ1-5; TRBD1 matches at 8 bases. The CDR3 sequence is 15 residues long. V shed 6 bases, J shed 3 bases, and the junction held 6 bases outside the gene matches. Germline V CDR1 and CDR2: KGHDR, SFDVKD. The CDR3, as DNA: TGTGCCACCAGTTGGGGCAGGGGGCACAATCAGCCCCAGCATTTT. It encodes CATSWGRGHNQPQHF.

The rearrangement links TRBV10-1 to TRBJ2-3, with 10 positions matching TRBD1. CDR1 and CDR2 (germline): WNHNN, SYGVQD (reference sequence). J lost 5 bases, V lost 3 bases, and 5 bases had no gene match. The CDR3 is made up of 15 amino acids. CDR3 residues: CASSEAGQGIDTQYF. CDR3 DNA sequence: TGCGCCAGCAGTGAAGCGGGACAGGGGATAGATACGCAGTATTTT.

The genes are TRBV19 and TRBJ2-2; the D is unclear. There are 14 residues in the CDR3. CDR1 LNHDA and CDR2 SQIVND come from the germline V gene (reference sequence). V dropped 2 bases and J dropped 1 base, with 5 bases sitting between them. The CDR3: CASSISMNTGELFF. The CDR3, as DNA: TGTGCCAGTAGTATAAGCATGAACACCGGGGAGCTGTTTTTT.

This clonotype has ten or more counts. The chain employs TRBV2 and TRBJ1-2; TRBD1 matches at 10 bases. This CDR3 spans 14 amino acids. Germline V gene data show CDR1 as SNHLY and CDR2 as FYNNEI. Trimming removed 2 bases from V and 8 bases from J; junction bases left unmatched: 5. Written as DNA, the CDR3 is TGTGCCAGCAGTGAAAGGGACAGGGGACGAGGCTACACCTTC. Protein product: CASSERDRGRGYTF. The whole variable domain, remainder taken from reference TRBV2 and TRBJ1-2, is EPEVTQTPSHQVTQMGQEVILRCVPISNHLYFYWYRQILGQKVEFLVSFYNNEISEKSEIFDDQFSVERPDGSNFTLKIRSTKLEDSAMYFCASSERDRGRGYTFGSGTRLTVV.

The V call is TRBV2, the J call TRBJ2-1; 9 nucleotides agree with TRBD1. V was clipped by 8 bases and J by 8 bases; unmatched bases: 10. The CDR3 contains 14 residues. CDR1 SNHLY and CDR2 FYNNEI come from the germline V gene. CDR3 coding DNA: TGTGCCAGCCCTCCGGGACAGGGTTCGGATGAGCAGTTCTTC. Its protein product is CASPPGQGSDEQFF.

The chain has TRBV2 and TRBJ2-7; TRBD1 might be the D (6 bases). This CDR3 is 13 amino acids long. The V end was cut by 4 bases, the J end by 0 bases, with 7 bases between. Germline CDR1 SNHLY, CDR2 FYNNEI. CDR3 nucleotides: TGTGCCAGCAGTGGGGACACCTCCTACGAGCAGTACTTC. Protein sequence: CASSGDTSYEQYF.

This clonotype was seen more than once but under ten times. A much more abundant neighbour one base away suggests this may be a read error. The chain couples TRBV4-1 to TRBJ1-5; D is uncertain. Germline V gene sequence: CDR1 MGHRA, CDR2 YSYEKL. The CDR3 contains 14 residues. CDR3 coding DNA: TGCGCCAGCAGCCAAGAGTCAGTTAATCAGCTCCAGCATTTT. It codes for CASSQESVNQLQHF.

This clonotype was counted only a few times. V and J are TRBV10-3 and TRBJ1-2; 8 nucleotides match TRBD1. Germline-derived CDR1 and CDR2 are ENHRY and SYGVKD. V lost 9 bases, J lost 3 bases, and 3 bases stayed unmatched. This CDR3 has 12 residues. In nucleotides, the CDR3 is TGTGCCATTCAACAGGGGGACTATGGCTACACCTTC. Protein product: CAIQQGDYGYTF.

A note on this clonotype: This is likely a read error, given that the CDR3 carries no conserved phenylalanine or tryptophan at its end. The rearrangement uses TRBV10-3 and TRBJ2-5; a weak D match, TRBD2 (7 bases). Germline assignment: CDR1 ENHRY and CDR2 SYGVKD. The CDR3 has 13 amino acids. V was pared by 8 bases and J by 4 bases, with 14 bases between. The CDR3 sequence is CAIREGGTETQYS. CDR3 DNA: TGTGCCATCCGCGAGGGGGGGACAGAGACCCAGTACTCC.

This rearrangement joins TRBV12-3 or TRBV12-4 to TRBJ2-3; no reliable D call. The germline V and J ends were trimmed by 2 bases and 4 bases, with 10 bases remaining between them. CDR3 length: 14 amino acids. This CDR3 is CASSLQAAPDTQYF. Written as DNA, the CDR3 is TGTGCCAGCAGTTTACAGGCAGCCCCAGATACGCAGTATTTT.

As concerns this clonotype: The CDR3 does not close with the conserved phenylalanine or tryptophan, likely indicating a read error. In nucleotides, the CDR3 is TGCAGCGTTAAACCGATGACAGGGGGCTATGGCTACACCCTC. The encoded protein is CSVKPMTGGYGYTL. This sequence joins TRBV20-1 and TRBJ1-2; TRBD1 matches 9 bases. The CDR3 is made up of 14 amino acids. Germline V CDR1 and CDR2: DFQATT, SNEGSKA (reference sequence).

The genes are TRBV7-9 and TRBJ2-1, with 9 bases lining up with TRBD1. The germline gives CDR1 SEHNR, CDR2 FQNEAQ (reference sequence). The CDR3 has 18 amino acids. Unmatched junction bases numbered 17, after V lost 5 bases and J lost 6 bases. The CDR3 protein is CASSPSEFGTGLSNEQFF. In nucleotides, the CDR3 is TGTGCCAGCAGCCCATCGGAGTTCGGGACAGGGTTGAGCAATGAGCAGTTCTTC.

This clonotype came up many times. The chain employs TRBV19 and TRBJ1-2, with D perhaps matching TRBD1 (5 bases). Germline loops: CDR1 LNHDA, CDR2 SQIVND (reference sequence). CDR3 size: 12 residues. V was pared by 3 bases and J by 7 bases, with 9 bases between. The DNA of the CDR3 is TGTGCCAGTAGTATGGGGGTGTCTGGCTACACCTTC. It yields the protein CASSMGVSGYTF. Full variable domain (remainder filled in from reference TRBV19 and TRBJ1-2): DGGITQSPKYLFRKEGQNVTLSCEQNLNHDAMYWYRQDPGQGLRLIYYSQIVNDFQKGDIAEGYSVSREKKESFPLTVTSAQKNPTAFYLCASSMGVSGYTFGSGTRLTVV.